One and the same sample provided the 27 T cell receptor beta chains below, sequenced in a study of cytomegalovirus exposure and HLA in healthy donors. Only in-frame clones appear in the TCRdb table, and some are missing; sequencing was by immunoSEQ multiplex PCR. The sample has around 150,000 clones; roughly nine tenths are singletons. Material: PBMCs. These receptor sequences come from a man between 18 and 35 years old in good health and CMV-seronegative.

The chain couples TRBV27 to TRBJ2-2; 11 bases line up with TRBD1. The V gene's germline CDR1 is MNHEY and CDR2 SMNVEV (reference sequence). Trimming at V came to 3 bases and at J to 5 bases, leaving 11 bases not matched to a gene. This CDR3 is built from 18 residues. The CDR3 reads CASSFVLGGQGATGELFF. DNA for the CDR3: TGTGCCAGCAGTTTCGTTCTCGGAGGACAGGGGGCAACCGGGGAGCTGTTTTTT.

This clone occurred once. This chain links TRBV18 with TRBJ1-6; 7 bases are a match to TRBD1. In germline, CDR1 is KGHSH, CDR2 LQKENI. The CDR3 is made up of 14 amino acids. With V trimmed by 3 bases and J by 7 bases, 3 bases remained unmatched. The CDR3 DNA is TGTGCCAGCTCACCTGCAGGGGGAAATTCACCCCTCCACTTT. This codes for CASSPAGGNSPLHF.

The genes are TRBV18 and TRBJ1-1; 8 positions agree with TRBD1. V shed 2 bases and J 4 bases; nucleotides not matched to a gene: 3. This CDR3 contains 14 residues. The germline CDR1 and CDR2 sequences are KGHSH and LQKENI. CDR3 in DNA: TGTGCCAGCTCACCAACAGGGGGGGCCACTGAAGCTTTCTTT. The encoded protein is CASSPTGGATEAFF.

The chain has TRBV5-1 and TRBJ2-5; 9 positions match TRBD2. V trimming: 4 bases; J trimming: 2 bases; junction bases outside the gene matches: 6. Per germline, CDR1 SGHRS and CDR2 YFSETQ. This CDR3 comprises 15 residues. The CDR3 loop reads CASSLLAGGQETQYF. Written as DNA, the CDR3 is TGCGCCAGCAGCCTGTTGGCGGGGGGGCAAGAGACCCAGTACTTC. Drawing the rest from reference TRBV5-1 and TRBJ2-5, the complete variable domain is KAGVTQTPRYLIKTRGQQVTLSCSPISGHRSVSWYQQTPGQGLQFLFEYFSETQRNKGNFPGRFSGRQFSNSRSEMNVSTLELGDSALYLCASSLLAGGQETQYFGPGTRLLVL.

This chain joins TRBV2 and TRBJ1-1; D might be TRBD1 (6 bases). Trimming took off 7 bases at V and 3 bases at J, with 18 bases between the two ends. Germline assignment: CDR1 SNHLY and CDR2 FYNNEI. The CDR3 length is 15 residues. Here the CDR3 DNA reads TGTGCCAGCACAGAACAGGGAGTGGGGCACACTGAAGCTTTCTTT. Protein product: CASTEQGVGHTEAFF.

This chain connects TRBV11-1 to TRBJ1-2; perhaps TRBD1 as D (5 bases). The CDR3 is 14 amino acids. V lost 5 bases to trimming and J lost 5 bases, with 15 bases between them. CDR1 is SGHAT, CDR2 FQDESV, per germline (reference sequence). CDR3 residues: CASSPGGNWYGYTF. For the CDR3, the DNA is TGTGCCAGCAGCCCCGGGGGGAATTGGTATGGCTACACCTTC.

The chain carries TRBV6-5 and TRBJ1-2; maybe TRBD1 (5 bases). From germline, CDR1 is MNHEY and CDR2 SVGAGI. The CDR3 sequence is 15 residues long. V lost 2 bases and J lost 4, with 14 bases in between. Here the CDR3 reads CASSYRSGRVYGYTF. In nucleotides, the CDR3 is TGTGCCAGCAGTTACCGATCAGGGCGAGTCTATGGCTACACCTTC.

The table lists this clone with a count of one. As DNA, the CDR3 is TGTGCCAGCAGTAAGACACAGGGAGTCTACGAGCAGTACGTC. Translated: CASSKTQGVYEQYV. This chain links TRBV27 with TRBJ2-7; D is possibly TRBD1 (6 bases). This CDR3 comprises 14 residues. V lost 5 bases, J lost 3 bases, and 14 bases lay in between. CDR1 MNHEY and CDR2 SMNVEV come from the germline V gene (reference sequence).

The V call is TRBV11-2, the J call TRBJ2-3; 11 bases match TRBD2. CDR1 is SGHAT, CDR2 FQNNGV, per germline. This CDR3 has 17 amino acids. V gave up 3 bases and J gave up 2 bases; unmatched junction bases: 7. The CDR3 bases are TGTGCCAGCAGCTTCCCGACTAGCGGGGCCTCCACAGATACGCAGTATTTT. It translates to CASSFPTSGASTDTQYF.

The CDR3 sequence: CASSQGQGGDGYTF. CDR3 DNA sequence: TGTGCCAGCAGCCAGGGACAGGGGGGAGATGGCTACACCTTC. The gene calls are TRBV7-2 and TRBJ1-2, with 11 bases fitting TRBD1. The germline V gene has CDR1 SGHTA and CDR2 FQGNSA. CDR3 length: 14 amino acids. Unmatched junction bases numbered 5, after V lost 5 bases and J lost 6 bases.

This chain uses TRBV6-5 with TRBJ2-7; D gene unclear. Trimming took 4 bases from V and 2 from J, leaving 6 bases between them. The CDR3 is 12 amino acids. Germline assignment: CDR1 MNHEY and CDR2 SVGAGI. The DNA for the CDR3 is TGTGCCAGCAGTTCGGGTCCCTACGAGCAGTACGTC. This translates into CASSSGPYEQYV.

Concerning this clone itself: Within the sample, other DNA sequences also encode this same CDR3. The rearrangement joins TRBV5-1 to TRBJ2-1; D call uncertain. This CDR3 has 12 amino acids. Germline CDR1 SGHRS, CDR2 YFSETQ. Trimming removed 0 bases from V and 7 bases from J, with 5 bases in between. CDR3 sequence: CASSLGPNEQFF. In DNA form, the CDR3 reads TGCGCCAGCAGCTTGGGGCCTAATGAGCAGTTCTTC. Full variable domain (rest looked up from reference TRBV5-1 and TRBJ2-1): KAGVTQTPRYLIKTRGQQVTLSCSPISGHRSVSWYQQTPGQGLQFLFEYFSETQRNKGNFPGRFSGRQFSNSRSEMNVSTLELGDSALYLCASSLGPNEQFFGPGTRLTVL.

The chain combines TRBV27 with TRBJ1-2; maybe TRBD1 (6 bases). Trimming removed 1 base from V and 4 bases from J, with 10 bases in between. This CDR3 spans 14 amino acids. Germline assignment: CDR1 MNHEY and CDR2 SMNVEV (reference sequence). CDR3 region: CASSLYPGVYGYTF. The CDR3 DNA reads TGTGCCAGCAGTTTATATCCAGGGGTCTATGGCTACACCTTC.

The chain recombines TRBV29-1 with TRBJ1-1, with a tentative D call TRBD1 (6 bases). Trimming cost V 6 bases and J 1 base, with 24 bases left between them. The CDR3 runs 17 residues. Germline V gives CDR1 SQVTM, CDR2 ANQGSEA. CDR3 nucleotides: TGCAGCGTGGACCGACGTGTAGCGACAGGAGCGAACACTGAAGCTTTCTTT. Protein product: CSVDRRVATGANTEAFF.

This clone is a singleton in its sample. The V gene is TRBV18, the J gene TRBJ2-4; 9 bases fit TRBD1. The J segment lost 0 bases and the V segment lost 3 bases, leaving 12 bases of the junction unmatched. The CDR3 covers 19 residues. Germline V gives CDR1 KGHSH, CDR2 LQKENI. The CDR3, as DNA: TGTGCCAGCTCACCCGTCCCGGGACAGGGTACGGTAGCCAAAAACATTCAGTACTTC. Translation: CASSPVPGQGTVAKNIQYF.

V is TRBV7-9 and J is TRBJ1-6; 8 nucleotides agree with TRBD1. Germline CDR1 SEHNR, CDR2 FQNEAQ (reference sequence). This CDR3 contains 14 residues. The DNA for the CDR3 is TGTGGGACCACAGAAACAGGGGGGAATTCACCCCTCCACTTT. Amino acids: CGTTETGGNSPLHF. The full variable domain, its missing parts supplied by reference TRBV7-9 and TRBJ1-6, is DTGVSQNPRHKITKRGQNVTFRCDPISEHNRLYWYRQTLGQGPEFLTYFQNEAQLEKSRLLSDRFSAERPKGSFSTLEIQRTEQGDSAMYLCGTTETGGNSPLHFGNGTRLTVT.

The CDR3 here is CASSSDFAASGNTIYF. In DNA, the CDR3 is TGTGCCAGCAGCTCGGACTTTGCCGCCTCTGGAAACACCATATATTTT. The chain links TRBV11-2 to TRBJ1-3; no clear D. The CDR3 covers 16 residues. Germline V gene data show CDR1 as SGHAT and CDR2 as FQNNGV. Trimming stripped 4 bases from V and 0 bases from J, with 13 bases between.

V gene TRBV11-3 combines with J gene TRBJ1-1; 12 bases map to TRBD1. CDR3 length: 17 amino acids. V trimming: 5 bases; J trimming: 0 bases; junction bases outside the gene matches: 7. Per germline, CDR1 SGHNT and CDR2 YENEEA. CDR3 residues: CASSTRDRGRMNTEAFF. The CDR3 DNA sequence: TGTGCCAGCAGCACACGGGACAGGGGGCGCATGAACACTGAAGCTTTCTTT. The whole variable domain, remainder taken from reference TRBV11-3 and TRBJ1-1, is EAGVVQSPRYKIIEKKQPVAFWCNPISGHNTLYWYLQNLGQGPELLIRYENEEAVDDSQLPKDRFSAERLKGVDSTLKIQPAELGDSAVYLCASSTRDRGRMNTEAFFGQGTRLTVV.

This rearrangement joins TRBV7-9 to TRBJ1-4, with TRBD1 matching over 11 bases. This CDR3 has 19 amino acids. In germline, CDR1 is SEHNR, CDR2 FQNEAQ (reference sequence). Trimming removed 3 bases from V and 7 bases from J; junction bases left unmatched: 16. This chain's CDR3 is CASSFSGGTGGYGREKLFF. The CDR3 coding sequence is TGTGCCAGCAGCTTCTCCGGAGGGACAGGGGGTTATGGCCGTGAAAAACTGTTTTTT.

The chain combines TRBV9 with TRBJ2-1; 12 positions agree with TRBD2. Germline CDR1 reads SGDLS; CDR2 reads YYNGEE. Losses at the gene ends were 2 bases for V and 5 bases for J; bases not matched to a gene: 8. This CDR3 region has 17 residues. CDR3: CASSVGLAGTDDNEQFF. CDR3 coding DNA: TGTGCCAGCAGCGTTGGACTAGCGGGAACCGATGACAATGAGCAGTTCTTC.

The chain joins TRBV16 to TRBJ2-3; 11 positions agree with TRBD2. The CDR3 contains 16 residues. The V gene end was trimmed by 5 bases and the J gene end by 5 bases; junction bases not matched to a gene: 9. CDR1 and CDR2 (germline): KGHSY, FQNENV. The CDR3 DNA reads TGTGCCAGCAGCGGCGTTAGCGGGAGGGCCGGAGATACGCAGTATTTT. Protein: CASSGVSGRAGDTQYF. The complete variable domain, with remaining parts taken from reference TRBV16 and TRBJ2-3, reads GEEVAQTPKHLVRGEGQKAKLYCAPIKGHSYVFWYQQVLKNEFKFLISFQNENVFDETGMPKERFSAKCLPNSPCSLEIQATKLEDSAVYFCASSGVSGRAGDTQYFGPGTRLTVL.

This chain connects TRBV5-6 to TRBJ2-1, with unresolved D. Deletions cut 0 bases from V and 2 bases from J, with 9 bases between. The germline V gene encodes CDR1 SGHDT and CDR2 YYEEEE. The CDR3 extends over 15 amino acids. In DNA form, the CDR3 reads TGTGCCAGCAGCTTGGCTGGCTCCCCCTACAATGAGCAGTTCTTC. Translation gives CASSLAGSPYNEQFF.

This clone was seen just once. The J gene is TRBJ1-5, the V gene TRBV7-9; a weak D match, TRBD1 (6 bases). The CDR3 loop spans 12 amino acids. Germline-derived CDR1 and CDR2 are SEHNR and FQNEAQ (reference sequence). The V gene lost 5 bases and the J gene lost 7 bases, with 9 bases spanning the gap. DNA of the CDR3: TGTGCCAGCAGCCCAGGGGCCCAGCCCCAGCATTTT. Its translation: CASSPGAQPQHF.

This chain uses TRBV27 with TRBJ1-4; possibly TRBD1 for D (6 bases). Trimming left V 4 bases short and J 7 bases short, with 19 bases between. CDR1 is MNHEY, CDR2 SMNVEV, per germline (reference sequence). The CDR3 length is 16 residues. The CDR3 protein is CASSYVGGGGREKLFF. The CDR3 DNA sequence: TGTGCCAGCAGTTACGTGGGGGGCGGGGGACGTGAAAAACTGTTTTTT.

The V call is TRBV6-6, the J call TRBJ1-1, with D unclear. Germline CDR1 reads MNHNY; CDR2 reads SVGAGI (reference sequence). The CDR3 length is 15 residues. V was pared by 1 base and J by 3 bases, with 12 bases between. DNA of the CDR3: TGTGCCAGCAGTTACTTTGGGCCGCGAGACACTGAAGCTTTCTTT. Protein sequence: CASSYFGPRDTEAFF.

The CDR3 nucleotides are TGTGCCAGCAGTCCCCCGGGACTAGCGGACTTTAATCCCTACAATGAGCAGTTCTTC. Translation gives CASSPPGLADFNPYNEQFF. This chain joins TRBV27 and TRBJ2-1, with 11 bases identical to TRBD2. The V and J ends lost 5 bases and 2 bases, in that order; junction bases with no gene match: 14. The CDR3 has 19 residues. Germline CDR1 is MNHEY and CDR2 is SMNVEV (reference sequence).

This clone came up a few times. CDR3 region: CASSFPRGLAGGFSYNEQFF. CDR3 DNA sequence: TGTGCCAGCAGCTTTCCCCGGGGGCTAGCGGGAGGGTTCTCCTACAATGAGCAGTTCTTC. The chain uses TRBV11-3 and TRBJ2-1; 12 bases are shared with TRBD2. V was clipped by 3 bases and J by 0 bases; unmatched bases: 12. This CDR3 region has 20 residues. Germline lookup yields CDR1 SGHNT and CDR2 YENEEA.